This is a list of T cell receptor beta chains from one sample in a study of ipilimumab plus nivolumab after autologous stem cell transplantation. Measured with immunoSEQ multiplex PCR; TCRdb has only the in-frame clones, and not every one. The table lists some 43,000 clones, over 75% of them singletons. The sample here was PBMCs, taken in a trial of ipilimumab plus nivolumab as post-transplant consolidation. These TCRs come from a male donor with multiple myeloma. Each CDR3 is given with its conserved first and last residue. Fields, in order: D gene, J gene, V gene, clone size, CDR3 protein, CDR3 DNA. The D gene is left open where the match is weak. Some rows mark clone size as missing; the rest say once, few, many or name a class of expanded clone.

.,TRBJ1-1,TRBV6-5,few,CASPRPNTEAFF,TGTGCCAGCCCCCGACCGAACACTGAAGCTTTCTTT
.,TRBJ2-2,TRBV9,.,CASSVVASPGELFF,TGTGCCAGCAGCGTAGTGGCTAGCCCCGGGGAGCTGTTTTTT
.,TRBJ2-7,TRBV28,.,CASSLRGQPSYEQYF,TGTGCCAGCAGTTTAAGAGGCCAACCTTCCTACGAGCAGTACTTC
.,TRBJ1-2,TRBV10-3,.,CAISDRTEKRDGYTF,TGTGCCATCAGTGACCGGACAGAAAAAAGGGATGGCTACACCTTC
TRBD2,TRBJ2-7,TRBV5-1,.,CASSLIGLAGGPWDEQYF,TGCGCCAGCAGCTTGATCGGACTAGCGGGAGGTCCGTGGGACGAGCAGTACTTC
.,TRBJ2-1,TRBV4-1,.,CASSAGGGRLVGNEQFF,TGCGCCAGCAGCGCAGGGGGGGGTCGACTAGTAGGCAATGAGCAGTTCTTC
.,TRBJ2-5,TRBV27,.,CASSFYGKETQYF,TGTGCCAGCAGTTTCTACGGGAAAGAGACCCAGTACTTC
.,TRBJ1-2,TRBV10-3,.,CAITREFNYGYTF,TGTGCCATCACCAGAGAATTTAACTATGGCTACACCTTC
.,TRBJ2-7,TRBV10-2,.,CASSVDKAYEQYF,TGCGCCAGCAGTGTAGACAAAGCCTACGAGCAGTACTTC
.,TRBJ1-2,TRBV4-3,.,CASSRDWGQRDGYTF,TGCGCCAGCAGCCGGGACTGGGGACAACGGGATGGCTACACCTTC